The text below deals with one TCR beta chain. The antigen is not known. This specimen comes from a study of regulatory T cells. Study-level findings and limits: Hydrophobic residues at CDR3 positions 6 and 7 were enriched in conventional CD4+ T cells of CD3G-deficient patients.

The CDR3 length is 11 residues. Trimming pared 5 bases from V and 5 bases from J, leaving 9 bases between. The germline V gene has CDR1 DFQATT and CDR2 SNEGSKA (reference sequence). The PCR used 52 TRBV and 13 TRBJ primers. Data came from immunoSEQ multiplex PCR; TCRdb stores just in-frame clones and leaves some out. The profile shows almost 30,000 clones, 85% to 95% of them singletons. The sample comprised conventional CD4+ T cells sorted from blood. The sequence came from a person between 18 and 30 years old with CD3G deficiency. The chain uses TRBV20-1 and TRBJ2-5; TRBD2 is a possible D gene (6 bases). The CDR3 sequence: CSAFLAETQYF. DNA of the CDR3: TGCAGTGCTTTTCTAGCGGAGACCCAGTACTTC.